These 14 T cell receptor beta chains were all obtained from the same sample, sequenced in a study of T-cell memory formation after mild COVID-19. MiXCR was run by TCRdb on the 5' RACE reads, yielding one entry per CDR3 protein. The top ten hold 10% to 15% of the sample, which has about 400,000 distinct CDR3 sequences, less than 25% seen once. Sample: PBMCs or a T cell subset sorted from them (not recorded which). The receptor set was obtained from an adult woman who had mild COVID-19 (a few samples of this study predate the infection). Cell type and time point are not known.

This clonotype turned up a few times. The J gene is TRBJ2-5, the V gene TRBV7-9; D may be TRBD2 (6 bases). The CDR3 totals 14 residues. The V end was cut by 3 bases, the J end by 5 bases, with 13 bases between. CDR1 and CDR2 from the germline V gene are SEHNR and FQNEAQ (reference sequence). CDR3 protein: CASSFPGTRETQYF. The CDR3, as DNA: TGTGCCAGCAGCTTCCCCGGGACTCGTGAGACCCAGTACTTC.

J is TRBJ1-2 and V is TRBV4-1, with D possibly being TRBD1 (5 bases). Germline loops: CDR1 MGHRA, CDR2 YSYEKL. The CDR3 has 12 amino acids. The germline V and J ends were trimmed by 3 bases and 8 bases, with 10 bases remaining between them. The CDR3 DNA reads TGCGCCAGCAGCCATCCAGGGACGGGCTACACCTTC. Translating it yields CASSHPGTGYTF.

This clonotype was counted a few times. The chain is built from TRBV12-3 or TRBV12-4 and TRBJ2-7; TRBD2 agrees at 12 bases. Unmatched junction bases numbered 9, after V lost 5 bases and J lost 4 bases. CDR3 length: 16 amino acids. The CDR3 DNA reads TGTGCCAGCAGTGCGACTAGCGGGAGATTGGGTTACGAGCAGTACTTC. It encodes CASSATSGRLGYEQYF.

This clonotype was counted at least ten times. The chain has TRBV7-2 and TRBJ2-3; perhaps TRBD1 as D (6 bases). The germline V and J ends were trimmed by 2 bases and 4 bases, with 16 bases remaining between them. The CDR3 spans 16 residues. Germline-derived CDR1 and CDR2 are SGHTA and FQGNSA. This CDR3 is CASSLSVTGMADTQYF. CDR3 nucleotide sequence: TGTGCCAGCAGCTTATCTGTGACAGGCATGGCAGATACGCAGTATTTT.

This clonotype was seen more than once but under ten times. The V gene is TRBV12-3 or TRBV12-4, the J gene TRBJ1-1; D is unclear. The CDR3 sequence is 14 residues long. The V end was cut by 6 bases, the J end by 0 bases, with 11 bases between. CDR3 protein: CASSLDHMNTEAFF. Here the CDR3 DNA reads TGTGCCAGCAGCCTAGACCACATGAACACTGAAGCTTTCTTT.

The rearrangement joins TRBV7-2 to TRBJ2-3, with a possible D match to TRBD2 (7 bases). Germline V gene data show CDR1 as SGHTA and CDR2 as FQGNSA. This CDR3 region has 15 residues. Trimming left V 7 bases short and J 2 bases short, with 16 bases between. This chain's CDR3 is CASKGGVSPTDTQYF. CDR3 DNA sequence: TGTGCCAGCAAAGGGGGGGTATCCCCCACAGATACGCAGTATTTT.

In this sample, this clonotype turned up a few times. The rearrangement joins TRBV7-2 to TRBJ1-1; 7 nucleotides agree with TRBD1. Germline V lookup: CDR1 SGHTA, CDR2 FQGNSA. This CDR3 spans 14 amino acids. The junction had 3 bases not matched to a gene; V was cut back by 3 bases and J by 2 bases. The DNA for the CDR3 is TGTGCCAGCAGCTTTGACAGGGTCAACACTGAAGCTTTCTTT. It is translated as CASSFDRVNTEAFF.

This chain joins TRBV24-1 and TRBJ2-7, with 7 bases lining up with TRBD2. The CDR3 sequence is 16 residues long. The junction had 12 bases not matched to a gene; V was cut back by 2 bases and J by 6 bases. CDR1 is KGHDR and CDR2 is SFDVKD in the germline V gene. The CDR3 nucleotides read TGTGCCACCAGTGATTCGAGCGGGGACCTAATGGGCGAGCAGTACTTC. Its translation: CATSDSSGDLMGEQYF.

This clonotype has just a few counts. The genes are TRBV7-3 and TRBJ2-1, with 7 bases fitting TRBD2. In germline, CDR1 is SGHTA, CDR2 FQGTGA. CDR3 length equals 16 residues. V gave up 2 bases and J gave up 4 bases; unmatched junction bases: 8. CDR3 nucleotides: TGTGCCAGCAGCTTACAGTTTAGCGGGCGATACAATGAGCAGTTCTTC. It yields the protein CASSLQFSGRYNEQFF.

V is TRBV5-4 and J is TRBJ1-2, with a possible D match to TRBD1 (6 bases). Germline CDR1 SGHNT, CDR2 YYREEE (reference sequence). The CDR3 totals 17 residues. Trimming shortened V by 6 bases and J by 6 bases, and 27 bases separated the two germline ends. Written as DNA, the CDR3 is TGTGCCAGCACCAAAATTAGGGGGGCGATCCCTCTAGATGGCTACACCTTC. It translates to CASTKIRGAIPLDGYTF. Combining the CDR3 with reference TRBV5-4 and TRBJ1-2 gives the whole variable domain ETGVTQSPTHLIKTRGQQVTLRCSSQSGHNTVSWYQQALGQGPQFIFQYYREEENGRGNFPPRFSGLQFPNYSSELNVNALELDDSALYLCASTKIRGAIPLDGYTFGSGTRLTVV.

This clonotype was seen only a few times. The rearrangement links TRBV20-1 to TRBJ2-7, with no clear D. The germline V gene has CDR1 DFQATT and CDR2 SNEGSKA (reference sequence). Trimming left V 2 bases short and J 9 bases short, with 17 bases between. CDR3 size: 13 residues. The CDR3 DNA reads as TGCAGTGCTAGACCCACCCGCTGGGATGGGCAGTACTTC. Its translation: CSARPTRWDGQYF.

The V gene is TRBV18, the J gene TRBJ1-1; D call uncertain. The CDR3 is made up of 14 amino acids. The V end lost 2 bases, the J end lost 1 base, and 8 bases lay between the germline ends. Germline V gene sequence: CDR1 KGHSH, CDR2 LQKENI. The CDR3 protein is CASSPSGQNTEAFF. The CDR3 nucleotides read TGTGCCAGCTCACCATCCGGGCAGAACACTGAAGCTTTCTTT.

The J gene is TRBJ2-7, the V gene TRBV6-2 or TRBV6-3; TRBD1 agrees at 7 bases. V was pared by 2 bases and J by 2 bases, with 9 bases of the junction left unmatched. The germline gives CDR1 MNHEY, CDR2 SVGEGT. There are 16 residues in the CDR3. The DNA of the CDR3 is TGTGCCAGCAGTTACCCAAACGGGACAGTTGCCTACGAGCAGTACTTC. It encodes CASSYPNGTVAYEQYF.

This chain uses TRBV10-3 with TRBJ1-2, with D maybe TRBD1 (5 bases). This CDR3 spans 13 amino acids. The V gene's germline CDR1 is ENHRY and CDR2 SYGVKD. Trimming removed 2 bases at V and 1 base at J, with 5 bases between. Written as DNA, the CDR3 is TGTGCCATCAGTGAGGACAGTAACTATGGCTACACCTTC. This gives the protein CAISEDSNYGYTF.